The rows below give T cell receptor beta chains drawn from one sample of a study of shared clonotypes between healthy human individuals. The table came from immunoSEQ multiplex PCR; TCRdb's copy has only in-frame clones and leaves some out. The top ten hold about 1.5% of the sample, which has about 1 million clones, about 70% seen once. Sequencing used memory CD4+ T cells sorted from blood. These receptors all come from a man aged 18 to 29 in good health. Each CDR3 is given with its conserved first and last residue. Each record gives: D gene, clone size, J gene, V gene, CDR3 protein, CDR3 DNA. A D gene is named only where the DNA matches it firmly. Expanded clones are given a class, and other clones once, few, many or no size at all.

NA,few,TRBJ1-6,TRBV27,CASSLSMGPNSPLHF,TGTGCCAGCAGTTTAAGTATGGGCCCCAATTCACCCCTCCACTTT
NA,NA,TRBJ2-7,TRBV2,CASSESGRSYEQYF,TGTGCCAGCAGTGAAAGCGGGCGGTCCTACGAGCAGTACTTC
TRBD1,NA,TRBJ1-2,TRBV30,CAWSDRGVGYGYTF,TGTGCCTGGAGCGACAGGGGAGTTGGCTATGGCTACACCTTC
NA,few,TRBJ2-5,TRBV7-9,CASSSEGETQYF,TGTGCCAGCAGCTCGGAGGGGGAGACCCAGTACTTC
NA,NA,TRBJ1-3,TRBV2,CASSEVFSGNTIYF,TGTGCCAGCAGTGAGGTTTTCTCTGGAAACACCATATATTTT
NA,NA,TRBJ1-6,TRBV5-4,CASSYLGTFNSPLHF,TGTGCCAGCAGTTATCTCGGGACCTTTAATTCACCCCTCCACTTT
NA,NA,TRBJ2-1,TRBV27,CASREDWDTNYNEQFF,TGTGCCAGCAGAGAAGATTGGGACACCAACTACAATGAGCAGTTCTTC
TRBD1,NA,TRBJ2-5,TRBV6-1,CASTLTRDRRETQYF,TGTGCCAGCACCCTTACCCGGGACAGAAGGGAGACCCAGTACTTC
TRBD1,NA,TRBJ2-7,TRBV11-2,CASNPGTGPYEQYF,TGTGCCAGCAATCCCGGGACAGGGCCCTACGAGCAGTACTTC
NA,NA,TRBJ2-7,TRBV9,CASSRTGTEGTYEQYF,TGTGCCAGCAGTCGAACCGGGACGGAGGGGACCTACGAGCAGTACTTC
NA,NA,TRBJ2-1,TRBV19,CASSMEGSSYNEQFF,TGTGCCAGTAGTATGGAAGGTAGCTCCTACAATGAGCAGTTCTTC
NA,NA,TRBJ2-5,TRBV19,CASSISGSPSRETQYF,TGTGCCAGTAGTATATCAGGCAGCCCGTCCCGTGAGACCCAGTACTTC
TRBD1,NA,TRBJ1-6,TRBV10-3,CAISDRDSRSSPLHF,TGTGCCATCAGTGATCGGGACAGTAGGAGTTCACCCCTCCACTTT
NA,NA,TRBJ1-1,TRBV13,CASSLYRAIYTEAFF,TGTGCCAGCAGCTTGTACAGGGCGATATACACTGAAGCTTTCTTT
NA,NA,TRBJ1-6,TRBV25-1,CASSESGYNSPLHF,TGTGCCAGCAGTGAATCGGGCTATAATTCACCCCTCCACTTT
NA,NA,TRBJ2-2,TRBV30,CAWSRGAPGTGELFF,TGTGCCTGGAGTAGAGGGGCCCCGGGGACCGGGGAGCTGTTTTTT
TRBD1,NA,TRBJ1-6,TRBV19,CASSSGGSNSPLHF,TGTGCCAGTAGTTCAGGGGGCTCTAATTCACCCCTCCACTTT
NA,NA,TRBJ2-5,TRBV7-8,CASARDNKETQYF,TGTGCCAGCGCAAGGGACAACAAAGAGACCCAGTACTTC
TRBD1,NA,TRBJ2-2,TRBV23-1,CASSQCPGTGDNTGELFF,TGCGCCAGCAGTCAATGTCCCGGGACAGGGGATAACACCGGGGAGCTGTTTTTT
TRBD1,NA,TRBJ2-1,TRBV5-1,CASSSGTGGYNEQFF,TGCGCCAGCAGCTCCGGGACAGGGGGCTACAATGAGCAGTTCTTC
TRBD1,NA,TRBJ2-7,TRBV10-3,CAISYRDSYEQYF,TGTGCCATCAGTTACCGGGACAGCTACGAGCAGTACTTC
NA,NA,TRBJ2-3,TRBV15,CATSRDPGSTDTQYF,TGTGCCACCAGCAGAGATCCGGGGAGCACAGATACGCAGTATTTT
NA,NA,TRBJ1-6,TRBV5-1,CASSSVGENSPLHF,TGCGCCAGCAGCTCGGTAGGGGAGAATTCACCCCTCCACTTT
NA,NA,TRBJ2-3,TRBV10-1,CASSDVGDADTQYF,TGCGCCAGCAGTGATGTAGGGGACGCAGATACGCAGTATTTT
NA,NA,TRBJ2-4,TRBV2,CASSEEPKNIQYF,TGTGCCAGCAGTGAAGAGCCTAAAAACATTCAGTACTTC
NA,NA,TRBJ2-7,TRBV6-4,CASSVSPGYEQYF,TGTGCCAGCAGTGTCTCCCCCGGTTACGAGCAGTACTTC
TRBD1,NA,TRBJ1-5,TRBV28,CASRADRFGPQHF,TGTGCCAGTCGAGCGGACAGGTTTGGGCCCCAGCATTTT
NA,NA,TRBJ1-2,TRBV18,CASSPPGQLHGYTF,TGTGCCAGCTCGCCACCGGGCCAGTTACATGGCTACACCTTC
TRBD1,NA,TRBJ1-5,TRBV6-5,CAPGGQPQHF,TGTGCCCCAGGGGGGCAGCCCCAGCATTTT
NA,NA,TRBJ1-2,TRBV5-5,CASSREGKYGYTF,TGTGCCAGCAGCCGGGAGGGGAAGTATGGCTACACCTTC
TRBD1,many,TRBJ2-2,TRBV14,CASTGQGGTGELFF,TGTGCCAGCACCGGACAGGGAGGCACCGGGGAGCTGTTTTTT
TRBD1,few,TRBJ2-7,TRBV19,CASSIIGTGDYEQYF,TGTGCCAGTAGTATCATCGGGACAGGGGACTACGAGCAGTACTTC
TRBD2,NA,TRBJ2-7,TRBV14,CASSTSGSISYEQYF,TGTGCCAGCAGCACGAGCGGGAGTATCTCCTACGAGCAGTACTTC
TRBD1,NA,TRBJ1-2,TRBV18,CASSPQTGGNYGYTF,TGTGCCAGCTCACCACAAACAGGGGGCAACTATGGCTACACCTTC
NA,NA,TRBJ2-1,TRBV28,CASSSPRGQRNEQFF,TGTGCCAGCAGCTCCCCTCGGGGGCAAAGAAATGAGCAGTTCTTC
TRBD1,NA,TRBJ1-6,TRBV2,CASSAVSTGQNSPLHF,TGTGCCAGCAGTGCCGTTTCGACGGGACAGAATTCACCCCTCCACTTT
TRBD2,NA,TRBJ2-7,TRBV4-3,CASSQERLAGYEQYF,TGCGCCAGCAGCCAAGAAAGGCTAGCGGGATACGAGCAGTACTTC
NA,NA,TRBJ2-3,TRBV7-2,CASSLGSNTDTQYF,TGTGCCAGCAGCCTGGGAAGTAACACAGATACGCAGTATTTT
TRBD1,NA,TRBJ1-6,TRBV2,CASSGEGQGSSPLHF,TGTGCCAGCAGTGGCGAGGGACAGGGGTCTTCACCCCTCCACTTT
TRBD1,NA,TRBJ1-2,TRBV6-1,CASSRDRVNGYTF,TGTGCCAGCAGCAGAGACAGGGTTAATGGCTACACCTTC
NA,NA,TRBJ2-1,TRBV6-6,CASSPIGGKPFHEQFF,TGTGCCAGCAGTCCTATTGGCGGGAAGCCTTTCCATGAGCAGTTCTTC
NA,NA,TRBJ2-7,TRBV28,CASKLRQSYEQYF,TGTGCCAGCAAGCTCAGACAGTCCTACGAGCAGTACTTC
NA,NA,TRBJ1-6,TRBV19,CASAPGAGGNSPLHF,TGTGCCAGTGCTCCTGGGGCCGGGGGGAATTCACCCCTCCACTTT
TRBD1,NA,TRBJ1-2,TRBV11-2,CASSLGIGQGGSNYGYTF,TGTGCCAGCAGCTTAGGGATCGGGCAGGGGGGATCTAACTATGGCTACACCTTC
TRBD2,NA,TRBJ2-3,TRBV7-3,CASSKTSVGTDTQYF,TGTGCCAGCAGCAAGACTAGCGTTGGTACAGATACGCAGTATTTT
NA,NA,TRBJ2-2,TRBV30,CAWGVGTYNTGELFF,TGTGCCTGGGGCGTTGGGACTTATAACACCGGGGAGCTGTTTTTT
NA,NA,TRBJ2-3,TRBV7-6,CASSAYTDTQYF,TGTGCCAGCAGCGCCTACACAGATACGCAGTATTTT
NA,NA,TRBJ2-3,TRBV4-3,CASSQVGGRQTTDTQYF,TGCGCCAGCAGCCAAGTAGGGGGTCGGCAGACCACAGATACGCAGTATTTT
NA,NA,TRBJ2-1,TRBV6-1,CASSENSFTSASSSYNEQFF,TGTGCCAGCAGTGAAAATAGCTTTACCAGCGCCTCTTCCTCCTACAATGAGCAGTTCTTC
NA,few,TRBJ2-2,TRBV6-1,CASIAGTANTGELFF,TGTGCCAGCATTGCGGGCACAGCGAACACCGGGGAGCTGTTTTTT
NA,NA,TRBJ2-5,TRBV2,CASRLGSLGETQYF,TGTGCCAGCAGACTGGGATCATTGGGAGAGACCCAGTACTTC
NA,NA,TRBJ2-1,TRBV7-9,CASSLARGGHNEQFF,TGTGCCAGCAGCTTAGCGCGAGGAGGCCACAATGAGCAGTTCTTC
NA,NA,TRBJ2-3,TRBV5-1,CASSFSIGDTQYF,TGCGCCAGCAGCTTTTCGATCGGAGATACGCAGTATTTT
NA,NA,TRBJ1-2,TRBV7-9,CASSLAASHYGYTF,TGTGCCAGCAGCTTAGCGGCCAGTCACTATGGCTACACCTTC
TRBD2,NA,TRBJ2-7,TRBV5-1,CASSLLSSGVGEQYF,TGCGCCAGCAGCTTATTGTCTAGCGGGGTAGGAGAGCAGTACTTC